The entry that follows covers one T cell receptor (beta chain) sequence. CDR3 length: 12 amino acids. Trimming shortened V by 5 bases and J by 0 bases, and 6 bases separated the two germline ends. Germline values: CDR1 SGHNT, CDR2 YYREEE (reference sequence). Seattle participants joined during active infection and were tracked over time. Original methodology: It was from reference gene primer amplification that nucleated cell counts were estimated. TCRdb's copy holds only in-frame clones and misses some; the assay was immunoSEQ multiplex PCR. That table furnishes V, J and clone size, whereas the DNA furnished D and trimming. Here the sample spans almost 300,000 clones, around nine tenths being singletons. This sample was taken from a study of blood T cell repertoires in COVID-19. Study in general: COVID-19 samples from acute and convalescent phases originated in the United States, Italy and Spain. The analysed material was cDNA or gDNA that came from T cells, B-cell-depleted T cells, or PBMCs.

The sequenced sample consisted of peripheral blood. This clonotype originated in a woman in her twenties or thirties with COVID-19, enrolled during active disease. The chain couples TRBV5-4 to TRBJ2-7; D is perhaps TRBD1 (5 bases). The CDR3 here is CASRDNSYEQYF. CDR3 nucleotides: TGTGCCAGCAGGGACAACTCCTACGAGCAGTACTTC.